The entry below describes one T cell receptor beta chain. Its cognate antigen is unknown. PCR involved 60 Vbeta and 13 Jbeta primers. The data were produced by immunoSEQ multiplex PCR, yet TCRdb's version contains in-frame clones alone and is incomplete. The sample shows approximately 130,000 clones, 75% to 85% of them seen only once. This specimen comes from a study of cytomegalovirus exposure and HLA in healthy donors. Study findings and constraints: Presence/absence analyses treated sequencing depth as roughly uniform across donors. Reports indicated that the classifier achieved high specificity and sensitivity in diagnosing cytomegalovirus status. In a later analysis, a missense DCLRE1C variant was linked to TCR beta V- and J-gene trimming. Many donors carried some public TCRs, although rarity characterized most TCR sequences.

Trimming shortened V by 7 bases and J by 8 bases, and 9 bases separated the two germline ends. Germline V gene sequence: CDR1 MNHNS, CDR2 SASEGT. The CDR3 extends over 11 amino acids. Material: PBMCs. The origin of this receptor is a male donor in good health and CMV-seronegative. The chain links TRBV6-1 to TRBJ2-1, with TRBD1 as a possible D gene (5 bases). The CDR3 sequence is CASNRPDEQFF. The CDR3 nucleotides read TGTGCCAGCAACAGGCCGGATGAGCAGTTCTTC.